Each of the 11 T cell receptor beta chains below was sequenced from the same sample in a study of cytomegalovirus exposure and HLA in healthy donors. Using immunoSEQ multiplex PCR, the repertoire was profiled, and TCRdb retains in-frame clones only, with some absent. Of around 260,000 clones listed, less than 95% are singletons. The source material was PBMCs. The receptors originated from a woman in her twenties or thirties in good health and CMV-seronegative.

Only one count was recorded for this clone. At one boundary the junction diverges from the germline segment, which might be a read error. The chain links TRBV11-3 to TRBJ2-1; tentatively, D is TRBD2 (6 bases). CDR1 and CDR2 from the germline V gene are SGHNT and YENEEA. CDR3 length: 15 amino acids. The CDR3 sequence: CASRKTTRSFNEQFF. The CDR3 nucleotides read TGTGCCAGCAGGAAAACGACTAGGTCCTTCAATGAGCAGTTCTTC.

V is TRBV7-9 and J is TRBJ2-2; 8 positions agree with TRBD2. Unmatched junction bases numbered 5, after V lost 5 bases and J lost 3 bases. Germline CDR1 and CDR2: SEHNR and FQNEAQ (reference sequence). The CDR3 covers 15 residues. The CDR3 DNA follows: TGTGCCAGCAGCGGGACTAGGGGTCACACCGGGGAGCTGTTTTTT. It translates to CASSGTRGHTGELFF. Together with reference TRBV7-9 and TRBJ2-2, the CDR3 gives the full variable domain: DTGVSQNPRHKITKRGQNVTFRCDPISEHNRLYWYRQTLGQGPEFLTYFQNEAQLEKSRLLSDRFSAERPKGSFSTLEIQRTEQGDSAMYLCASSGTRGHTGELFFGEGSRLTVL.

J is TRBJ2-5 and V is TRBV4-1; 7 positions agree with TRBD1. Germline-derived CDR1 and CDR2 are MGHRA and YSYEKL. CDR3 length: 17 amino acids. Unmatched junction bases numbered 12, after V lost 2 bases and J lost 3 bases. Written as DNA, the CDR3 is TGCGCCAGCAGCCAAAACCTCTTCCGGGACAGAGAAGAGACCCAGTACTTC. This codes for CASSQNLFRDREETQYF.

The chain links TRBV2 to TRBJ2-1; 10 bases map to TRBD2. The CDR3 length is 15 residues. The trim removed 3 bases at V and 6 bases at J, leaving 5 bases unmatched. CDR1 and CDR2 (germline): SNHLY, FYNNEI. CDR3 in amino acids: CASSEASGRINEQFF. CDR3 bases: TGTGCCAGCAGTGAGGCTAGCGGGAGAATCAATGAGCAGTTCTTC.

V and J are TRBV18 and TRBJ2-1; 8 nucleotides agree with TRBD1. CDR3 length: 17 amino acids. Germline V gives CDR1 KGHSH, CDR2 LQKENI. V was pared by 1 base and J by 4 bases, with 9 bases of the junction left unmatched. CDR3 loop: CASSPRQGAGPYNEQFF. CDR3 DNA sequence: TGTGCCAGCTCACCACGGCAGGGGGCAGGACCATACAATGAGCAGTTCTTC.

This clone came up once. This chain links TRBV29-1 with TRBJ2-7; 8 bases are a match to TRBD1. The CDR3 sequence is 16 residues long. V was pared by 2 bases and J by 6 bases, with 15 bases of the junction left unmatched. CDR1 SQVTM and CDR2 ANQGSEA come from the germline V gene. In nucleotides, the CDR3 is TGCAGCGTTGAAAATGTGGGGACAGGATCTATTCCCGAGCAGTACTTC. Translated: CSVENVGTGSIPEQYF.

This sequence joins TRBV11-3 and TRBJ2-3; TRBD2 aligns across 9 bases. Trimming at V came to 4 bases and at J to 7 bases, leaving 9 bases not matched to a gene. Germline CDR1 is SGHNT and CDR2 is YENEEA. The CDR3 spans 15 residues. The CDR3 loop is CASSYSGSRSYTQYF. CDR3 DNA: TGTGCCAGCAGCTATAGCGGGAGTCGATCGTATACGCAGTATTTT.

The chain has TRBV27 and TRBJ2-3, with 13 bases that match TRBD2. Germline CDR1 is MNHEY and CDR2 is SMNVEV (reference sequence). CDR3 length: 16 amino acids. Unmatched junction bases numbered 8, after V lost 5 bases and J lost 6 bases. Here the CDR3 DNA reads TGTGCCAGCAGTGGGGGGACTAGCGGGATTTGGGATACGCAGTATTTT. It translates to CASSGGTSGIWDTQYF.

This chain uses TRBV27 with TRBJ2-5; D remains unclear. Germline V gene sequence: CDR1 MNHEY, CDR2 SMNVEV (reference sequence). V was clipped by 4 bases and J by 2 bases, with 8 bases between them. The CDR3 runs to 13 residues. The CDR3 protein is CASSSGLQETQYF. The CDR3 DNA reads TGTGCCAGCAGTTCAGGATTACAAGAGACCCAGTACTTC.

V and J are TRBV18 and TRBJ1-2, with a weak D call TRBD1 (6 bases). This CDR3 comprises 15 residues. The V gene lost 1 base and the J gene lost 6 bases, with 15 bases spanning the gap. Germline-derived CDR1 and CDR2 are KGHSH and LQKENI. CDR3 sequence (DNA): TGTGCCAGCTCACCACAGCTGGAACAGGGCCATGGCTACACCTTC. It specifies CASSPQLEQGHGYTF.

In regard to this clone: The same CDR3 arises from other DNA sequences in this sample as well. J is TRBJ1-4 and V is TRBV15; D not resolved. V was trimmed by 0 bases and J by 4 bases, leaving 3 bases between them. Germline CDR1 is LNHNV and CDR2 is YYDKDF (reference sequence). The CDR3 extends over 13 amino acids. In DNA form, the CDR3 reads TGTGCCACCAGCAGAGATAATAATGAAAAACTGTTTTTT. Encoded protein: CATSRDNNEKLFF.